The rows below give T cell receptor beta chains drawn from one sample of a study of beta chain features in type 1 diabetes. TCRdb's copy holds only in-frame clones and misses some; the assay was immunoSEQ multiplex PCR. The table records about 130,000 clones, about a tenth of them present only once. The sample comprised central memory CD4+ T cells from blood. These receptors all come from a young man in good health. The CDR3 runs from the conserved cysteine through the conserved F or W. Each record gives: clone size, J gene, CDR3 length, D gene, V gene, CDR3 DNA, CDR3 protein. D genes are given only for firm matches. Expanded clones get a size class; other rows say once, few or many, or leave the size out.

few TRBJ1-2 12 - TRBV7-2 TGTGCCAGCAGCTTAGAGGCCAGGGGCTACACCTTC CASSLEARGYTF
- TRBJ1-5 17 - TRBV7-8 TGTGCCAGCAGCTTAGACCGCTTAGGCGGGGCGAATCAGCCCCAGCATTTT CASSLDRLGGANQPQHF
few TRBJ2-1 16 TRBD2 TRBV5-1 TGCGCCAGCAGCTTGTTAACGGGGGGGATAATCAATGAGCAGTTCTTC CASSLLTGGIINEQFF
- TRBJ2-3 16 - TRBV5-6 TGTGCCAGCAGTAAAGCCGGGACTTCAAGGGCAGATACGCAGTATTTT CASSKAGTSRADTQYF
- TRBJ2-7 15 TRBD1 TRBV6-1 TGTGCCAGCAGTTCCGGGACAGGGTTCTCCTACGAGCAGTACTTC CASSSGTGFSYEQYF
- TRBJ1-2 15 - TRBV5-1 TGCGCCAGCAGCTTGGTTGCGTCGGCGGCGAGTGGCTACACCTTC CASSLVASAASGYTF
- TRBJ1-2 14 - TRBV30 TGTGCCTGGAGTAGACAGACATGGATTTGGGGCTACACCTTC CAWSRQTWIWGYTF
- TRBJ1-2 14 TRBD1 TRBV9 TGTGCCAGCAGCCGGGACAGCGCAAACTATGGCTACACCTTC CASSRDSANYGYTF
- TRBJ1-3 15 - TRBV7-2 TGTGCCAGCAGCGCTAGCAGTGGGTCTGGAAACACCATATATTTT CASSASSGSGNTIYF
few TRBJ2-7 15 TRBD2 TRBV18 TGTGCCAGCTCACCACCGGAGGCGGGGGGCAGCGAGCAGTACTTC CASSPPEAGGSEQYF
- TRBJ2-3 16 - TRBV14 TGTGCCAGCAGCTTCAGGGTGGCGGGGGCCTCAGATACGCAGTATTTT CASSFRVAGASDTQYF
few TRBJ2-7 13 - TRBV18 TGTGCCAGCGCCGGACTTAGCTCCTACGAGCAGTACTTC CASAGLSSYEQYF
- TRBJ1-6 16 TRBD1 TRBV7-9 TGTGCCAGCAGCTTAATTCCCGGGACAGATAATTCACCCCTCCACTTT CASSLIPGTDNSPLHF
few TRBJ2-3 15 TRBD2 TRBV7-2 TGTGCCAGCAGCTTCCTAGCGGGGGGGCCAGATACGCAGTATTTT CASSFLAGGPDTQYF
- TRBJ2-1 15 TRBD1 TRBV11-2 TGTGCCAGCAGCTTAAAGGGGGCCGGGTACAATGAGCAGTTCTTC CASSLKGAGYNEQFF
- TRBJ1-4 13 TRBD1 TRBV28 TGTGCCAGCAGCCCGAGGGACAGGGAGATGCTGTTTTTT CASSPRDREMLFF
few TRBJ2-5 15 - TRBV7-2 TGTGCCAGCAGCTTCCAGGGGCCCATCCAAGAGACCCAGTACTTC CASSFQGPIQETQYF
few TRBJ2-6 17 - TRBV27 TGTGCCAGCAGAAGAGACACTGAAGCCTCTGGGGCCAACGTCCTGACTTTC CASRRDTEASGANVLTF
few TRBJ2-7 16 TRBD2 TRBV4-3 TGCGCCAGCAGCCAACAGACTAGCGGGGGGAGTTACGAGCAGTACTTC CASSQQTSGGSYEQYF
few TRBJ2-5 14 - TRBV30 TGTGCCTGGAGTGGGGGCGGAGCCCAAGAGACCCAGTACTTC CAWSGGGAQETQYF
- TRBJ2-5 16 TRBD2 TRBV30 TGTGCCTGGAGTAGAGGGACTAGCGGGGGTCCAGGGACCCAGTACTTC CAWSRGTSGGPGTQYF
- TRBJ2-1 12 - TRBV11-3 TGTGCCAGCAGCTTAGTTTTCGATGAGCAGTTCTTC CASSLVFDEQFF
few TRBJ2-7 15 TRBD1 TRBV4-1 TGCGCCAGCAGCCAAGACGGGACAGGGTCTTACGAGCAGTACTTC CASSQDGTGSYEQYF
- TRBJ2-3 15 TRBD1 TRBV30 TGTGCCTGGAGTGGAACAGGGGGGAACACAGATACGCAGTATTTT CAWSGTGGNTDTQYF
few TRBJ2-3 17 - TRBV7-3 TGTGCCAGCAGCCCCCAAGGGGGTTCCCTACGCACAGATACGCAGTATTTT CASSPQGGSLRTDTQYF
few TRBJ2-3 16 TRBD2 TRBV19 TGTGCCAGTAGCTATCAGCGCGGGGGGGCCACGGATACGCAGTATTTT CASSYQRGGATDTQYF
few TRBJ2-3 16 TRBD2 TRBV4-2 TGTGCCAGCAGACGAGAGACTAGCGGGGGGGTAGATACGCAGTATTTT CASRRETSGGVDTQYF
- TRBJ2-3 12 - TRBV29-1 TGCAGCGTTGATGCAGAAACAGATACGCAGTATTTT CSVDAETDTQYF
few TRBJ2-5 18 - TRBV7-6 TGTGCCAGCAGCCAAAACGCGGGTGCTGGAGGGGTGGGAGAGACCCAGTACTTC CASSQNAGAGGVGETQYF
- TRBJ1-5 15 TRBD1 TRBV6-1 TGTGCCAGCAGCCCGGGACAGGGTTGGAATCAGCCCCAGCATTTT CASSPGQGWNQPQHF
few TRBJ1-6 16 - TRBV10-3 TGTGCCATCAGTGAGTCTACCCCAGGGGATAATTCACCCCTCCACTTT CAISESTPGDNSPLHF
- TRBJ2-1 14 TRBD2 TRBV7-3 TGTGCCAGCAGCTTAAACCGGGGAGGGGATGAGCAGTTCTTC CASSLNRGGDEQFF
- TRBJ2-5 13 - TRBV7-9 TGTGCCAGCAGCTTATTTCAGGCTGAGACCCAGTACTTC CASSLFQAETQYF
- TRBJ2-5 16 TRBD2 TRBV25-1 TGTGCCAGCAGCCGCGGGTTAGCGGGGGCCCGGGAGACCCAGTACTTC CASSRGLAGARETQYF
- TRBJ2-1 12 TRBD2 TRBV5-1 TGCGCCAGCAGCTTTACTAGCGGTCAGCAGTTCTTC CASSFTSGQQFF
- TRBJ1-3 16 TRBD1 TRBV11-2 TGTGCCAGCAGCACCCTCGGAGGGGGCGGTGGAAACACCATATATTTT CASSTLGGGGGNTIYF
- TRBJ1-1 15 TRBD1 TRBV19 TGTGCCAGTAGTACAGACAGGGGGCTTAACACTGAAGCTTTCTTT CASSTDRGLNTEAFF
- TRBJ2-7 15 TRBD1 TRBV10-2 TGCGCCAGCAGTTGGACAGGGGCAATCTCCTACGAGCAGTACTTC CASSWTGAISYEQYF
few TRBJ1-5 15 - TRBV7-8 TGTGCCAGCAGCTTAGGTATCATCGGGAATCAGCCCCAGCATTTT CASSLGIIGNQPQHF
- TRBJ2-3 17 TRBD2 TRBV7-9 TGTGCCAGCAGCCCCCCCCGGGGGGTAACCAGCACAGATACGCAGTATTTT CASSPPRGVTSTDTQYF
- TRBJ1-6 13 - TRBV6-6 TGTGCCAGCGGCGCGGGTCGCAATTCACCCCTCCACTTT CASGAGRNSPLHF
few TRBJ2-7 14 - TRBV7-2 TGTGCCAGCAGCCCGGAAGGGGGAGACTACGAGCAGTACTTC CASSPEGGDYEQYF
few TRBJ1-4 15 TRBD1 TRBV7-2 TGTGCCAGCAGCATCAAAATGGGACAGTCTGAAAAACTGTTTTTT CASSIKMGQSEKLFF
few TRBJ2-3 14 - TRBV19 TGTGCCAGTAGGCGGGGTCGTAACACAGATACGCAGTATTTT CASRRGRNTDTQYF
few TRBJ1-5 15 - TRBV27 TGTGCCAGCAGCCCTTACTCCCGGAGCAATCAGCCCCAGCATTTT CASSPYSRSNQPQHF